The clone carrying this TCR beta chain appeared many times. The antigen is undetermined. Amplified TCR beta CDR3 regions came from RNA transcripts. TCR CDR3 underwent first-round RT-PCR with the HTBI primer set. Each CDR3 protein is one row after TCRdb ran MiXCR on the multiplex PCR reads. Of about 400,000 distinct CDR3 sequences listed, about 15% were seen once; the top ten hold approximately 29%. Cells are PBMCs isolated from about 10 ml of fresh blood. The data were taken from a study of T cells in Graves' hyperthyroidism and ophthalmopathy. General study results and limits: In blood, most of the thyroid clonotypes expanded above 0.001 were also present.

Between the trimmed V and J ends, which lost 2 bases and 7 bases, there was a span of 11 bases. The CDR3 has 13 amino acids. Germline V gene lookup returns CDR1 MDHEN and CDR2 SYDVKM. The specimen sequenced was blood. The TCR comes from a woman younger than 45 with Graves' hyperthyroidism. The rearrangement links TRBV28 to TRBJ1-2; D ambiguous. The CDR3 DNA reads as TGTGCCAGCAGTTTAATGCGACACCTTGGCTACACCTTC. Its translation: CASSLMRHLGYTF.